This T cell receptor beta chain was found in a study of blood T cell repertoires in COVID-19. Participant ages covered about 18 to 89 years across 24 US areas. Assay used: immunoSEQ multiplex PCR; TCRdb lists only in-frame clones, some missing. The sample carries about 150,000 clones, approximately 90% recorded once. CDR3 length: 15 residues. The trim removed 0 bases at V and 7 bases at J, leaving 5 bases unmatched. CDR1 LGHDT and CDR2 YNNKEL come from the germline V gene (reference sequence). This TCR derives from a woman between 25 and 40 years old with acute COVID-19. Sample: PBMCs or T cells enriched from blood (not recorded which). This chain uses TRBV3-1 (or the pseudogene TRBV3-2) with TRBJ2-1; 8 bases are a match to TRBD2. Here the CDR3 DNA reads TGTGCCAGCAGCCAAGACGGGAGGGCCTGGAATGAGCAGTTCTTC. It translates to CASSQDGRAWNEQFF.